Presented here are 20 T cell receptor beta chains from one specimen sequenced in a study of shared clonotypes between healthy human individuals. Profiling relied on immunoSEQ multiplex PCR, and the TCRdb table lists in-frame clones only, not all of them. The top ten hold more than 0.1% of the sample, which has some 2,400,000 clones, approximately 95% seen once. The specimen was naive CD4+ T cells sorted from blood. Regarding subset: CD45RA+ positively selected. The receptors shown here come from a man younger than 35 in good health.

The V call is TRBV2, the J call TRBJ1-1; D not certain. Germline V gene sequence: CDR1 SNHLY, CDR2 FYNNEI. The CDR3 spans 14 residues. V shed 3 bases and J shed 3 bases, with 11 bases lying between them. CDR3 nucleotide sequence: TGTGCCAGCAGTGATAGGGAGAGGTACACTGAAGCTTTCTTT. This codes for CASSDRERYTEAFF.

The chain is built from TRBV27 and TRBJ1-2, with TRBD1 identical over 7 bases. After removal of 3 bases from V and 7 bases from J, the junction contained 8 bases not matched to a gene. CDR1 and CDR2 from the germline V gene are MNHEY and SMNVEV (reference sequence). This CDR3 is 14 amino acids long. This chain's CDR3 is CASSFSDRVAGYTF. The DNA for the CDR3 is TGTGCCAGCAGTTTTTCCGACAGGGTGGCTGGCTACACCTTC.

This clone was found a few times. This rearrangement joins TRBV19 to TRBJ1-2; D unresolved. V was shortened by 5 bases and J by 0 bases, with 7 bases between the two germline ends. CDR1 and CDR2 from the germline V gene are LNHDA and SQIVND (reference sequence). This CDR3 spans 13 amino acids. The CDR3, as DNA: TGTGCCAGTAGTTTTGGGGCTAACTATGGCTACACCTTC. Translation gives CASSFGANYGYTF.

This clone was seen a handful of times. The chain links TRBV5-6 to TRBJ1-6; the D gene is possibly TRBD1 (5 bases). The V end lost 0 bases, the J end lost 10 bases, and 11 bases lay between the germline ends. Germline-derived CDR1 and CDR2 are SGHDT and YYEEEE. This CDR3 comprises 14 residues. CDR3 nucleotides: TGTGCCAGCAGCTTGGGTAGGGGTGGGTCACCCCTCCACTTT. Its translation: CASSLGRGGSPLHF.

The rearrangement links TRBV28 to TRBJ1-4; weak D call: TRBD1 (5 bases). The CDR3 totals 15 residues. CDR1 MDHEN and CDR2 SYDVKM come from the germline V gene. Trimming shortened V by 5 bases and J by 3 bases, and 13 bases separated the two germline ends. CDR3 nucleotides: TGTGCCAGCAGTACCGGGGGGATCTCTAATGAAAAACTGTTTTTT. This codes for CASSTGGISNEKLFF.

The J gene is TRBJ2-1, the V gene TRBV30, with D uncertain. This CDR3 has 15 amino acids. The germline V gene has CDR1 GTSNPN and CDR2 SVGIG (reference sequence). V was trimmed by 1 base and J by 6 bases, leaving 16 bases between them. Here the CDR3 DNA reads TGTGCCTGGAGTGGACCCCGGGTGCTTCGCAATGAGCAGTTCTTC. It yields the protein CAWSGPRVLRNEQFF.

In the case of this clone: The junction and the germline gene differ at one end; a read error may be behind it. CDR3 DNA sequence: TGTGCTAGCAGCGCCGCGAGGGGAGGCGGTGAGCAGTTCTTC. It translates to CASSAARGGGEQFF. The rearrangement links TRBV7-7 to TRBJ2-1; D is possibly TRBD2 (6 bases). The CDR3 is made up of 14 amino acids. From germline, CDR1 is SSHAT and CDR2 FNYEAQ (reference sequence).

In DNA form, the CDR3 reads TGTGCCAGCAGCTTGCGACTAGCGGGGGCAAAAAGAGAGACCCAGTACTTC. Protein product: CASSLRLAGAKRETQYF. The chain couples TRBV5-6 to TRBJ2-5, with TRBD2 identical over 12 bases. The CDR3 extends over 17 amino acids. Germline V lookup: CDR1 SGHDT, CDR2 YYEEEE. V lost 1 base, J lost 4 bases, and 8 bases stayed unmatched.

This chain joins TRBV27 and TRBJ2-1; 7 bases align to TRBD1. Trimming at V came to 6 bases and at J to 1 base, leaving 9 bases not matched to a gene. CDR3 length equals 16 residues. Germline lookup yields CDR1 MNHEY and CDR2 SMNVEV (reference sequence). The CDR3 protein is CASRPTGTESYNEQFF. For the CDR3, the DNA is TGTGCCAGCAGGCCTACCGGGACAGAGTCCTACAATGAGCAGTTCTTC.

The genes are TRBV5-4 and TRBJ1-3; D unclear. Trimming removed 0 bases from V and 6 bases from J, with 13 bases in between. CDR1 SGHNT and CDR2 YYREEE come from the germline V gene (reference sequence). This CDR3 has 15 residues. The CDR3 reads CASSLDGLTTNTIYF. In DNA, the CDR3 is TGTGCCAGCAGCTTGGATGGGTTGACGACAAACACCATATATTTT.

The chain couples TRBV27 to TRBJ2-7; D gene unclear. Per the germline V gene, CDR1 is MNHEY and CDR2 is SMNVEV (reference sequence). V lost 2 bases to trimming and J lost 9 bases, with 14 bases between them. This CDR3 contains 13 residues. The CDR3 region is CASSLHSPFRQYF. CDR3 DNA: TGTGCCAGCAGTTTACACTCCCCTTTTAGGCAGTACTTC.

CDR3 residues: CASSIGLAGRLSGTGELFF. CDR3 nucleotide sequence: TGTGCCAGTAGTATTGGACTAGCGGGCCGTTTGAGCGGCACCGGGGAGCTGTTTTTT. This rearrangement joins TRBV19 to TRBJ2-2, with 11 bases matching TRBD2. This CDR3 is built from 19 residues. The junction had 13 bases not matched to a gene; V was cut back by 3 bases and J by 4 bases. Germline lookup yields CDR1 LNHDA and CDR2 SQIVND (reference sequence).

The CDR3 loop is CAWSPTRHEQFF. DNA of the CDR3: TGTGCCTGGAGTCCCACCCGCCATGAGCAGTTCTTC. This chain links TRBV30 with TRBJ2-1, with unresolved D. The germline V gene has CDR1 GTSNPN and CDR2 SVGIG (reference sequence). V was trimmed by 2 bases and J by 8 bases, leaving 10 bases between them. CDR3 length: 12 amino acids.

This clone showed up just once. This sequence joins TRBV11-2 and TRBJ2-7; TRBD2 aligns across 8 bases. CDR1 and CDR2 (germline): SGHAT, FQNNGV. The CDR3 covers 15 residues. V lost 0 bases and J lost 2; bases outside the gene matches: 3. The CDR3 DNA reads as TGTGCCAGCAGCTTAGATACCGGGGGGGCCTACGAGCAGTACTTC. Translated: CASSLDTGGAYEQYF. Combining the CDR3 with reference TRBV11-2 and TRBJ2-7 gives the whole variable domain EAGVAQSPRYKIIEKRQSVAFWCNPISGHATLYWYQQILGQGPKLLIQFQNNGVVDDSQLPKDRFSAERLKGVDSTLKIQPAKLEDSAVYLCASSLDTGGAYEQYFGPGTRLTVT.

V and J are TRBV6-1 and TRBJ1-5, with TRBD1 as a possible D gene (5 bases). Germline-derived CDR1 and CDR2 are MNHNS and SASEGT. Trimming shortened V by 3 bases and J by 2 bases, and 14 bases separated the two germline ends. The CDR3 totals 16 residues. This CDR3 reads CASSDGSRGGNQPQHF. CDR3 DNA sequence: TGTGCCAGCAGTGACGGTTCACGGGGGGGCAATCAGCCCCAGCATTTT.

The gene calls are TRBV15 and TRBJ1-1, with TRBD1 matching over 7 bases. Trimming at V came to 4 bases and at J to 5 bases, leaving 10 bases not matched to a gene. Germline V lookup: CDR1 LNHNV, CDR2 YYDKDF (reference sequence). This CDR3 contains 15 residues. The CDR3 loop reads CATSTGTQGGTEAFF. For the CDR3, the DNA is TGTGCCACCAGCACAGGTACCCAGGGGGGGACTGAAGCTTTCTTT.

The chain recombines TRBV28 with TRBJ1-1; no firm D call. V gave up 4 bases and J gave up 6 bases, with 12 bases separating them. CDR3 length equals 13 residues. Germline V gene sequence: CDR1 MDHEN, CDR2 SYDVKM. The CDR3 nucleotides read TGTGCCAGCAGTTGGGTTGCCACGGCTGAAGCTTTCTTT. Translated: CASSWVATAEAFF. Variable domain in full (rest from reference TRBV28 and TRBJ1-1): DVKVTQSSRYLVKRTGEKVFLECVQDMDHENMFWYRQDPGLGLRLIYFSYDVKMKEKGDIPEGYSVSREKKERFSLILESASTNQTSMYLCASSWVATAEAFFGQGTRLTVV.

The chain has TRBV11-1 and TRBJ1-1; 7 bases are shared with TRBD1. The V and J ends lost 6 bases and 1 base, in that order; junction bases with no gene match: 5. The CDR3 runs to 14 residues. The V gene's germline CDR1 is SGHAT and CDR2 FQDESV (reference sequence). CDR3 bases: TGTGCCAGCAGGCGACAGGGCTGGAACACTGAAGCTTTCTTT. It yields the protein CASRRQGWNTEAFF. The whole variable domain, remainder taken from reference TRBV11-1 and TRBJ1-1, is EAEVAQSPRYKITEKSQAVAFWCDPISGHATLYWYRQILGQGPELLVQFQDESVVDDSQLPKDRFSAERLKGVDSTLKIQPAELGDSAMYLCASRRQGWNTEAFFGQGTRLTVV.

A remark on this clone: Additional DNA sequences in this sample encode the identical CDR3. The chain employs TRBV18 and TRBJ2-7; tentative D call: TRBD1 (6 bases). The CDR3 contains 14 residues. Germline V lookup: CDR1 KGHSH, CDR2 LQKENI. V lost 3 bases and J 3 bases, leaving 12 bases between the germline ends. The CDR3 here is CASSPLTGSYEQYF. CDR3 nucleotides: TGTGCCAGCTCACCGCTAACAGGGAGCTACGAGCAGTACTTC.

This chain links TRBV15 with TRBJ1-5, with D possibly matching TRBD1 (5 bases). Trimming removed 0 bases from V and 7 bases from J, with 19 bases in between. This CDR3 has 17 amino acids. Germline V gene lookup returns CDR1 LNHNV and CDR2 YYDKDF (reference sequence). The CDR3 coding sequence is TGTGCCACCAGCAGAGAGAGCAAAGCAGGGTTTGGGCAGCCCCAGCATTTT. Translating it yields CATSRESKAGFGQPQHF.